The next 29 T cell receptor beta chains were all read from a single sample in a study of cytomegalovirus exposure and HLA in healthy donors. The PCR contained 60 Vbeta and 13 Jbeta primers. Libraries were prepared by immunoSEQ multiplex PCR; TCRdb keeps only in-frame clonotypes and omits some of them. The sample has about 150,000 clones; roughly 80% are singletons. Sequenced sample: PBMCs. The receptors derive from a boy between 2 and 10 years old in good health and CMV-seronegative.

This rearrangement joins TRBV5-4 to TRBJ2-7, with D perhaps TRBD1 (6 bases). The CDR3 has 17 amino acids. Trimming removed 0 bases at V and 1 base at J, with 17 bases between. CDR1 is SGHNT and CDR2 is YYREEE in the germline V gene (reference sequence). For the CDR3, the DNA is TGTGCCAGCAGCTTGGGGGGGTCGGGACAACTTTCCTACGAGCAGTACTTC. It codes for CASSLGGSGQLSYEQYF.

The chain is built from TRBV5-8 and TRBJ2-7; perhaps TRBD1 as D (5 bases). V gave up 4 bases and J gave up 0 bases, with 17 bases separating them. Germline CDR1 and CDR2: SGHTS and YDEGEE. The CDR3 runs 16 residues. CDR3 protein: CASSGARWARSYEQYF. The DNA of the CDR3 is TGTGCCAGCAGCGGGGCCCGGTGGGCGCGCTCCTACGAGCAGTACTTC.

This chain connects TRBV6-6 to TRBJ1-5; D not resolved. The V gene lost 5 bases and the J gene lost 0 bases, with 5 bases spanning the gap. The CDR3 totals 13 residues. Germline CDR1 and CDR2: MNHNY and SVGAGI (reference sequence). CDR3 DNA: TGTGCCAGCAGTCTCGGTAGCAATCAGCCCCAGCATTTT. This sequence encodes CASSLGSNQPQHF.

This chain uses TRBV28 with TRBJ1-1, with D tentatively TRBD1 (5 bases). Trimming shortened V by 6 bases and J by 6 bases, and 20 bases separated the two germline ends. The germline gives CDR1 MDHEN, CDR2 SYDVKM. The CDR3 covers 15 residues. The DNA of the CDR3 is TGTGCCAGCAGCCCCCTGCTGGGGCAGGGCGCTGAAGCTTTCTTT. Translating it yields CASSPLLGQGAEAFF.

This clone came up once. The chain couples TRBV7-9 to TRBJ2-3; D remains ambiguous. The CDR3 extends over 17 amino acids. The V gene lost 2 bases and the J gene lost 6 bases, with 21 bases spanning the gap. The germline V gene has CDR1 SEHNR and CDR2 FQNEAQ (reference sequence). The CDR3 reads CASSLLNTETLRDTQYF. The CDR3, as DNA: TGTGCCAGCAGCTTATTAAATACAGAAACGCTTCGGGATACGCAGTATTTT.

This chain connects TRBV5-4 to TRBJ1-2; D unresolved. The germline CDR1 and CDR2 sequences are SGHNT and YYREEE (reference sequence). This CDR3 is 12 amino acids long. V dropped 6 bases and J dropped 1 base, with 7 bases sitting between them. CDR3 coding DNA: TGTGCCAGCAAGGGAGGTAACTATGGCTACACCTTC. Protein product: CASKGGNYGYTF. The variable domain in full, completed from reference TRBV5-4 and TRBJ1-2, reads ETGVTQSPTHLIKTRGQQVTLRCSSQSGHNTVSWYQQALGQGPQFIFQYYREEENGRGNFPPRFSGLQFPNYSSELNVNALELDDSALYLCASKGGNYGYTFGSGTRLTVV.

V and J are TRBV12-5 and TRBJ1-5; possibly TRBD1 for D (6 bases). The CDR3 extends over 15 amino acids. Germline CDR1 and CDR2: LGHNT and FRNRAP. With 1 base removed from V and 3 bases from J, the gap between germline ends came to 10 bases. In nucleotides, the CDR3 is TGTGCTAGTGGTTTGGGACAGGCCTTCAATCAGCCCCAGCATTTT. It yields the protein CASGLGQAFNQPQHF. The full variable domain, completed using reference TRBV12-5 and TRBJ1-5, is DARVTQTPRHKVTEMGQEVTMRCQPILGHNTVFWYRQTMMQGLELLAYFRNRAPLDDSGMPKDRFSAEMPDATLATLKIQPSEPRDSAVYFCASGLGQAFNQPQHFGDGTRLSIL.

The V and J genes are TRBV29-1 and TRBJ1-2; TRBD1 agrees at 8 bases. J gave up 7 bases and V 6 bases, and 10 bases lay outside the gene matches. This CDR3 is built from 13 residues. Germline CDR1 SQVTM, CDR2 ANQGSEA. The CDR3 sequence is CSVGDRTAGGYTF. In nucleotides, the CDR3 is TGCAGCGTCGGGGACAGGACTGCCGGTGGCTACACCTTC.

The genes are TRBV6-6 and TRBJ2-7; 7 bases line up with TRBD1. The CDR3 loop spans 13 amino acids. The germline V gene encodes CDR1 MNHNY and CDR2 SVGAGI (reference sequence). V was clipped by 7 bases and J by 2 bases; unmatched bases: 5. The CDR3 reads CASTNRGAYEQYF. CDR3 DNA: TGTGCCAGCACGAACAGGGGAGCCTACGAGCAGTACTTC.

V usage is TRBV5-1 and J usage is TRBJ2-1; 7 positions match TRBD2. V lost 0 bases to trimming and J lost 8 bases; unmatched junction nucleotides: 8. CDR1 is SGHRS and CDR2 is YFSETQ in the germline V gene. The CDR3 loop spans 15 amino acids. CDR3 bases: TGCGCCAGCAGCTTGGGGGACTACACCTTAGATGAGCAGTTCTTC. Its protein product is CASSLGDYTLDEQFF.

The chain uses TRBV18 and TRBJ2-7; 8 bases are a match to TRBD1. Germline values: CDR1 KGHSH, CDR2 LQKENI. With V trimmed by 1 base and J by 7 bases, 9 bases remained unmatched. The CDR3 loop spans 15 amino acids. In DNA form, the CDR3 reads TGTGCCAGCTCACCACGTACAGGGGGTACGGGGGAGCAGTACTTC. Its translation: CASSPRTGGTGEQYF.

The chain joins TRBV5-1 to TRBJ1-5, with D uncertain. With 1 base removed from V and 6 bases from J, the gap between germline ends came to 11 bases. This CDR3 spans 14 amino acids. The germline V gene has CDR1 SGHRS and CDR2 YFSETQ. CDR3 DNA: TGCGCCAGCAGCTTGACCCCCGGGGTTCAGCCCCAGCATTTT. It encodes CASSLTPGVQPQHF.

This chain joins TRBV5-6 and TRBJ1-4; no definite D call. CDR3 size: 16 residues. Germline values: CDR1 SGHDT, CDR2 YYEEEE. Trimming removed 6 bases at V and 8 bases at J, with 23 bases between. The DNA of the CDR3 is TGTGCCAGCACCCGCCGGGATCTATATTCGGTGGAAAAACTGTTTTTT. Encoded protein: CASTRRDLYSVEKLFF. Full variable domain (outside the CDR3, taken from reference TRBV5-6 and TRBJ1-4): DAGVTQSPTHLIKTRGQQVTLRCSPKSGHDTVSWYQQALGQGPQFIFQYYEEEERQRGNFPDRFSGHQFPNYSSELNVNALLLGDSALYLCASTRRDLYSVEKLFFGSGTQLSVL.

V gene TRBV5-1 combines with J gene TRBJ1-2; TRBD1 aligns across 8 bases. V lost 7 bases to trimming and J lost 3 bases; unmatched junction nucleotides: 23. The CDR3 runs to 19 residues. Germline V gene sequence: CDR1 SGHRS, CDR2 YFSETQ. The DNA for the CDR3 is TGCGCCAGCCGACTCAGCTTGGGTCTGGCAGGGGGCTCTGACTATGGCTACACCTTC. As protein: CASRLSLGLAGGSDYGYTF.

The rearrangement uses TRBV7-9 and TRBJ2-2; D is uncertain. The germline V gene has CDR1 SEHNR and CDR2 FQNEAQ (reference sequence). The CDR3 is 15 amino acids. The V gene lost 2 bases and the J gene lost 3 bases, with 10 bases spanning the gap. The CDR3 region is CASSLLQRYTGELFF. The CDR3, as DNA: TGTGCCAGCAGCTTATTGCAGAGGTACACCGGGGAGCTGTTTTTT.

The chain's CDR3 is CASSTLPFEQPQHF. The CDR3 nucleotides read TGTGCCAGCAGTACCCTACCATTCGAACAGCCCCAGCATTTT. The chain is built from TRBV28 and TRBJ1-5; D ambiguous. With 5 bases removed from V and 7 bases from J, the gap between germline ends came to 15 bases. The CDR3 is made up of 14 amino acids. CDR1 MDHEN and CDR2 SYDVKM come from the germline V gene.

The gene calls are TRBV27 and TRBJ1-3, with 7 positions matching TRBD1. V gave up 10 bases and J gave up 0 bases; unmatched junction bases: 9. CDR3 size: 15 residues. Germline CDR1 and CDR2: MNHEY and SMNVEV (reference sequence). CDR3 region: CATRDRALSGNTIYF. Written as DNA, the CDR3 is TGTGCCACCAGAGACAGGGCACTCTCTGGAAACACCATATATTTT.

V gene TRBV4-2 combines with J gene TRBJ2-5, with 8 positions matching TRBD1. The J call may be incorrect, as the DNA end agrees better with TRBJ2-7. CDR1 is LGHNA, CDR2 YNFKEQ, per germline. There are 15 residues in the CDR3. CDR3 nucleotide sequence: TGTGCCAGCAGCCAAGGTCAGGGGGCCTCCTACGAGCAGTACTTC. It translates to CASSQGQGASYEQYF.

Of note for this clone: At one end the junction does not follow the germline gene, possibly because of a read error. This sequence joins TRBV7-9 and TRBJ1-1; possible D gene TRBD1, 5 bases. From germline, CDR1 is SEHNR and CDR2 FQNEAQ (reference sequence). The CDR3 totals 15 residues. The CDR3 DNA is TGTTCCAGCAGCTCCTACGGGGGGGGGAGCACTGAAGCTTTCTTT. Its protein is CSSSSYGGGSTEAFF.

This sequence joins TRBV7-9 and TRBJ2-7; TRBD1 matches 9 bases. With 2 bases clipped from V and 1 base from J, the junction kept 12 bases outside the gene matches. Germline V lookup: CDR1 SEHNR, CDR2 FQNEAQ (reference sequence). CDR3 length: 18 residues. CDR3 amino acids: CASSLFPVGQGLSYEQYF. In DNA form, the CDR3 reads TGTGCCAGCAGCTTATTCCCAGTAGGACAGGGGCTTTCCTACGAGCAGTACTTC.

V and J are TRBV18 and TRBJ2-7, with D unresolved. Germline assignment: CDR1 KGHSH and CDR2 LQKENI. The CDR3 runs to 15 residues. The germline V and J ends were trimmed by 3 bases and 3 bases, with 15 bases remaining between them. The CDR3 DNA sequence: TGTGCCAGCTCACCGGCGGCGGAACCTAACTACGAGCAGTACTTC. This codes for CASSPAAEPNYEQYF.

This clone showed up just a few times. This chain joins TRBV19 and TRBJ1-5; TRBD1 agrees at 7 bases. Germline lookup yields CDR1 LNHDA and CDR2 SQIVND (reference sequence). The CDR3 has 18 amino acids. J was trimmed by 2 bases and V by 5 bases; bases with no gene match: 15. The CDR3 loop reads CASSLRGGAGDGNQPQHF. Written as DNA, the CDR3 is TGTGCCAGTAGTCTGAGAGGGGGCGCGGGTGACGGCAATCAGCCCCAGCATTTT.

This sequence joins TRBV5-5 and TRBJ1-5, with TRBD1 as a possible D gene (5 bases). V shed 2 bases and J shed 0 bases, with 12 bases lying between them. Germline V gene sequence: CDR1 SGHKS, CDR2 YYEKEE (reference sequence). The CDR3 spans 16 residues. CDR3 in amino acids: CASSLGRVVSNQPQHF. The CDR3 DNA reads TGTGCCAGCAGCTTAGGCAGGGTTGTTAGCAATCAGCCCCAGCATTTT.

The gene calls are TRBV2 and TRBJ1-1; the D is unclear. This CDR3 is 13 amino acids long. The germline CDR1 and CDR2 sequences are SNHLY and FYNNEI. V was cut by 5 bases and J by 1 base, with 8 bases left in between. CDR3 residues: CASSPDWNTEAFF. In nucleotides, the CDR3 is TGTGCCAGCAGTCCCGACTGGAACACTGAAGCTTTCTTT.

This chain connects TRBV7-6 to TRBJ2-2; weak D call: TRBD1 (8 bases). V was pared by 2 bases and J by 6 bases, with 19 bases between. Germline loops: CDR1 SGHVS, CDR2 FNYEAQ. The CDR3 runs 17 residues. CDR3 residues: CASSLYRQGAGAGELFF. CDR3 bases: TGTGCCAGCAGCTTATACCGGCAGGGGGCGGGGGCCGGGGAGCTGTTTTTT.

This clone turned up a few times. Written as DNA, the CDR3 is TGTGCCAGCAGATCGATCGGGGAAGCTTTCTTT. Its translation is CASRSIGEAFF. This sequence joins TRBV28 and TRBJ1-1, with D unclear. This CDR3 is 11 amino acids long. With 6 bases removed from V and 8 bases from J, the gap between germline ends came to 10 bases. Germline V gene lookup returns CDR1 MDHEN and CDR2 SYDVKM. Combining the CDR3 with reference TRBV28 and TRBJ1-1 gives the whole variable domain DVKVTQSSRYLVKRTGEKVFLECVQDMDHENMFWYRQDPGLGLRLIYFSYDVKMKEKGDIPEGYSVSREKKERFSLILESASTNQTSMYLCASRSIGEAFFGQGTRLTVV.

The chain couples TRBV7-9 to TRBJ1-4; a possible D gene is TRBD1 (5 bases). The ends were cut back, 1 base at V and 5 bases at J, with 8 bases in the middle. The CDR3 spans 14 residues. Germline CDR1 SEHNR, CDR2 FQNEAQ (reference sequence). Here the CDR3 DNA reads TGTGCCAGCAGCTTAGAGGCAGGGAATGAAAAACTGTTTTTT. Amino acid sequence: CASSLEAGNEKLFF. Using reference TRBV7-9 and TRBJ1-4 for the parts outside the CDR3, the full variable domain is DTGVSQNPRHKITKRGQNVTFRCDPISEHNRLYWYRQTLGQGPEFLTYFQNEAQLEKSRLLSDRFSAERPKGSFSTLEIQRTEQGDSAMYLCASSLEAGNEKLFFGSGTQLSVL.

The CDR3 DNA follows: TGTGCCAGCAGTTCCGCCAGGACTAGCGGGCTGTCAGAGACCCAGTACTTC. Residues: CASSSARTSGLSETQYF. The V gene is TRBV28, the J gene TRBJ2-5; 11 positions agree with TRBD2. The V gene's germline CDR1 is MDHEN and CDR2 SYDVKM. CDR3 length equals 17 residues. The junction had 11 bases not matched to a gene; V was cut back by 4 bases and J by 4 bases. Filled out from reference TRBV28 and TRBJ2-5, the complete variable domain reads DVKVTQSSRYLVKRTGEKVFLECVQDMDHENMFWYRQDPGLGLRLIYFSYDVKMKEKGDIPEGYSVSREKKERFSLILESASTNQTSMYLCASSSARTSGLSETQYFGPGTRLLVL.

V and J are TRBV5-1 and TRBJ1-3; possibly TRBD1 for D (5 bases). Trimming took off 4 bases at V and 4 bases at J, with 15 bases between the two ends. The CDR3 totals 15 residues. Looked up from germline, CDR1 is SGHRS and CDR2 is YFSETQ. The CDR3 bases are TGCGCCAGCAGCCAAGAGGGACTGACGGGAAACACCATATATTTT. Translated, it gives CASSQEGLTGNTIYF.